This entry lists 4 T cell receptor beta chains sequenced from one sample in a study of identical twins. TCRdb passed the 5' RACE reads through MiXCR, listing each CDR3 protein once. This table has around 500,000 distinct CDR3 sequences, 12% to 15% appearing once. This sample also appeared in a second study, on yellow fever vaccine responses in identical twins.

Sequences were obtained from CD4+ T cells sorted from blood. Every receptor here comes from a young woman in good health.

Concerning this clonotype: Given a much more abundant clone one base away, this may be a read error. The V call is TRBV29-1, the J call TRBJ1-1; unclear D gene. CDR3 length equals 13 residues. V was clipped by 8 bases and J by 0 bases, with 13 bases between them. Per the germline V gene, CDR1 is SQVTM and CDR2 is ANQGSEA. CDR3 in amino acids: CSLGVGMNTEAFF. The CDR3 nucleotides read TGCAGCCTTGGGGTAGGGATGAACACTGAAGCTTTCTTT.

The chain combines TRBV4-1 with TRBJ2-3; possible D gene TRBD2, 5 bases. With 4 bases removed from V and 4 bases from J, the gap between germline ends came to 12 bases. The CDR3 covers 14 residues. Germline V gene data show CDR1 as MGHRA and CDR2 as YSYEKL. CDR3 DNA: TGCGCCAGCAGCCCGAACAAGGAGGCAGATACGCAGTATTTT. The encoded protein is CASSPNKEADTQYF.

V is TRBV5-1 and J is TRBJ2-7, with a possible D match to TRBD1 (5 bases). This CDR3 is 15 amino acids long. The ends were cut back, 0 bases at V and 5 bases at J, with 15 bases in the middle. Germline V gene lookup returns CDR1 SGHRS and CDR2 YFSETQ. CDR3 nucleotides: TGCGCCAGCAGCTTGGAGGGGCGCCCCCTCGACGAGCAGTACTTC. Its translation: CASSLEGRPLDEQYF.

CDR3 region: CASSRTDRSYEQYF. DNA for the CDR3: TGTGCCAGCAGCCGGACAGACAGATCCTACGAGCAGTACTTC. This sequence joins TRBV11-2 and TRBJ2-7; a possible D gene is TRBD1 (6 bases). The CDR3 covers 14 residues. The V end lost 5 bases, the J end lost 1 base, and 12 bases lay between the germline ends. Looked up from germline, CDR1 is SGHAT and CDR2 is FQNNGV.